What follows are 13 T cell receptor beta chains derived from one specimen sequenced in a study of OX40 agonist ivuxolimab in advanced cancers. The assay was immunoSEQ multiplex PCR, and TCRdb's table has in-frame clones only and misses some. Among 20,000 to 25,000 clones listed, about 86% were seen once. Sequencing used CD4+ or CD8+ T cells sorted from blood, obtained in a trial of the OX40 agonist ivuxolimab. The receptor set was obtained from an adult with an advanced solid tumor such as melanoma, head and neck, liver or kidney cancer.

V gene TRBV7-8 combines with J gene TRBJ2-3, with TRBD1 matching over 7 bases. The trim removed 1 base at V and 4 bases at J, leaving 2 bases unmatched. The CDR3 contains 14 residues. Per germline, CDR1 SGHVS and CDR2 FQNEAQ. The CDR3 DNA sequence: TGTGCCAGCAGCTTAGGAAGGGGGCCAGATACGCAGTATTTT. It encodes CASSLGRGPDTQYF.

The chain couples TRBV4-1 to TRBJ2-1; 7 nucleotides agree with TRBD2. Germline V gene sequence: CDR1 MGHRA, CDR2 YSYEKL. CDR3 size: 18 residues. J gave up 3 bases and V 4 bases, and 15 bases lay outside the gene matches. The CDR3 here is CASSPKSSAGTYYNEQFF. The CDR3 DNA is TGCGCCAGCAGCCCGAAAAGCTCAGCGGGAACGTACTACAATGAGCAGTTCTTC.

This chain connects TRBV7-8 to TRBJ2-1; tentative D call: TRBD2 (6 bases). Germline CDR1 SGHVS, CDR2 FQNEAQ. The CDR3 totals 16 residues. The germline V and J ends were trimmed by 2 bases and 2 bases, with 13 bases remaining between them. CDR3 sequence: CASSLLRLVAYNEQFF. In nucleotides, the CDR3 is TGTGCCAGCAGCTTATTAAGACTAGTGGCCTACAATGAGCAGTTCTTC.

The chain employs TRBV13 and TRBJ2-7; D gene unclear. Germline V gives CDR1 PRHDT, CDR2 FYEKMQ (reference sequence). The CDR3 loop spans 12 amino acids. V lost 6 bases and J lost 7, with 13 bases in between. CDR3: CASSEVPREQYF. The DNA of the CDR3 is TGTGCCAGCAGTGAAGTTCCTCGTGAGCAGTACTTC. Variable domain in full (rest from reference TRBV13 and TRBJ2-7): AAGVIQSPRHLIKEKRETATLKCYPIPRHDTVYWYQQGPGQDPQFLISFYEKMQSDKGSIPDRFSAQQFSDYHSELNMSSLELGDSALYFCASSEVPREQYFGPGTRLTVT.

The gene calls are TRBV28 and TRBJ1-1; D may be TRBD1 (6 bases). With 4 bases removed from V and 5 bases from J, the gap between germline ends came to 11 bases. The CDR3 consists of 13 residues. In germline, CDR1 is MDHEN, CDR2 SYDVKM. CDR3 region: CASSSGVRTEAFF. The CDR3 nucleotides read TGTGCCAGCAGTTCAGGGGTAAGGACTGAAGCTTTCTTT.

The V call is TRBV29-1, the J call TRBJ2-7; D possibly corresponds to TRBD1 (9 bases). The CDR3 loop spans 14 amino acids. In germline, CDR1 is SQVTM, CDR2 ANQGSEA. V lost 5 bases and J 2 bases, leaving 16 bases between the germline ends. CDR3 loop: CSVRGGTGTYEQYF. CDR3 DNA: TGCAGCGTTCGGGGGGGGACAGGGACCTACGAGCAGTACTTC.

The gene calls are TRBV7-8 and TRBJ2-2; D gene uncertain. The V gene lost 0 bases and the J gene lost 5 bases, with 13 bases spanning the gap. Looked up from germline, CDR1 is SGHVS and CDR2 is FQNEAQ. The CDR3 sequence is 16 residues long. This chain's CDR3 is CASSLASWGTTGELFF. CDR3 coding DNA: TGTGCCAGCAGCTTAGCCAGCTGGGGAACTACCGGGGAGCTGTTTTTT.

The CDR3 here is CSVTGTGGADTF. The CDR3 DNA follows: TGCAGCGTTACCGGGACAGGGGGCGCGGACACCTTC. V is TRBV29-1 and J is TRBJ1-2; 12 bases match TRBD1. CDR1 and CDR2 (germline): SQVTM, ANQGSEA. The V and J ends lost 5 bases and 12 bases, in that order; junction bases with no gene match: 7. The CDR3 is made up of 12 amino acids.

The chain has TRBV30 and TRBJ1-1, with D hard to call. The CDR3 is 13 residues long. Trimming pared 0 bases from V and 1 base from J, leaving 6 bases between. The germline CDR1 and CDR2 sequences are GTSNPN and SVGIG (reference sequence). The CDR3 nucleotides are TGTGCCTGGAGTGTAGGCAGGAACACTGAAGCTTTCTTT. Protein: CAWSVGRNTEAFF.

The chain carries TRBV9 and TRBJ2-2; 12 bases are a match to TRBD2. The V gene end was trimmed by 3 bases and the J gene end by 1 base; junction bases not matched to a gene: 4. The CDR3 is 17 amino acids. Germline V gives CDR1 SGDLS, CDR2 YYNGEE. Written as DNA, the CDR3 is TGTGCCAGCAGCGAGTCTAGCGGGAGGGAGAACACCGGGGAGCTGTTTTTT. Its protein product is CASSESSGRENTGELFF.

This clone occurred a few times. The CDR3 loop is CASSGGASGANVLTF. CDR3 coding DNA: TGTGCCAGCAGCGGGGGGGCCTCTGGGGCCAACGTCCTGACTTTC. This sequence joins TRBV7-6 and TRBJ2-6, with D possibly TRBD2 on 7 matching bases. Germline assignment: CDR1 SGHVS and CDR2 FNYEAQ. V was cut by 5 bases and J by 0 bases, with 8 bases left in between. The CDR3 runs 15 residues.

The CDR3 bases are TGTGCCTGGAGTGCATTGGGGGAGGGCCTCTACAATGAGCAGTTCTTC. This codes for CAWSALGEGLYNEQFF. The rearrangement joins TRBV30 to TRBJ2-1; TRBD2 aligns across 7 bases. This CDR3 spans 16 amino acids. Germline CDR1 and CDR2: GTSNPN and SVGIG (reference sequence). Losses at the gene ends were 1 base for V and 3 bases for J; bases not matched to a gene: 9.

The chain links TRBV7-8 to TRBJ1-2; D is unresolved. The germline CDR1 and CDR2 sequences are SGHVS and FQNEAQ. The CDR3 has 14 amino acids. V was pared by 0 bases and J by 2 bases, with 7 bases between. The CDR3, as DNA: TGTGCCAGCAGCTTAGCCCCGGTAAACTATGGCTACACCTTC. Its translation is CASSLAPVNYGYTF.